This T cell receptor beta chain was captured by sequencing in a study of shared clonotypes between healthy human individuals. Across the study: Per-donor plates numbered three CD4 naive, three CD4 memory, two CD8 naive and one CD8 memory. Broader study findings: Generation of non-shared clonotypes was less probable than generation of clonotypes shared by all four donors.

Deep level was the assay's run setting. The assay was immunoSEQ multiplex PCR, and TCRdb's table has in-frame clones only and misses some. The sample contains 2 million or so clones, 85% to 95% of which appear only once. Cells designated naive CD8 were CD45RO-negative and were positively selected for CCR7, with terminally differentiated effector memory CD45RA+ cells excluded. To note about this clone: The antigen remains undetermined.

This sequence originates from a man aged 18 to 30 in good health. Sequenced material: naive CD8+ T cells sorted from blood.

The CDR3 spells CASSQGWGAETQYF. In nucleotides, the CDR3 is TGTGCCAGCAGCCAAGGGTGGGGGGCAGAGACCCAGTACTTC. The chain links TRBV4-2 to TRBJ2-5; D is possibly TRBD1 or TRBD2 (6 bases each). The CDR3 has 14 amino acids. V was pared by 1 base and J by 4 bases, with 10 bases between. Looked up from germline, CDR1 is LGHNA and CDR2 is YNFKEQ.